Sequencing of this T cell receptor (beta chain) was carried out in a study of CD8 T cells in ankylosing spondylitis. Study-wide points: Matched synovial fluid from ankylosing spondylitis patients was reported to be enriched for disease-linked clones. It appeared that ankylosing spondylitis blood was characterized by a TCR beta motif of roughly 8 highly homologous variants.

Comments on this clonotype: Antigen unknown.

Germline CDR1 SGHRS, CDR2 YFSETQ. The V end was cut by 1 base, the J end by 10 bases, with 9 bases between. The CDR3 extends over 12 amino acids. Preparation of TCR beta libraries was done by quantitative 5'-RACE with molecular barcodes. TCRdb re-called the 5' RACE reads with MiXCR, one entry per CDR3 protein. The sample includes a few hundred thousand distinct CDR3 sequences, around 21% of them seen just once. The rearrangement joins TRBV5-1 to TRBJ2-1; no clear D. The specimen sequenced was blood, either unsorted or a sorted T cell fraction (not recorded which). This clonotype originated in a female donor with ankylosing spondylitis or in good health (not recorded which). This chain's CDR3 is CASSLMVGEQFF. Here the CDR3 DNA reads TGCGCCAGCAGCTTGATGGTTGGAGAGCAGTTCTTC. Looking up the rest from reference TRBV5-1 and TRBJ2-1 gives the full variable domain: KAGVTQTPRYLIKTRGQQVTLSCSPISGHRSVSWYQQTPGQGLQFLFEYFSETQRNKGNFPGRFSGRQFSNSRSEMNVSTLELGDSALYLCASSLMVGEQFFGPGTRLTVL.